Given below is one T cell receptor (beta chain) in context. Its antigen is undetermined. Here immunoSEQ multiplex PCR was the method, and the copy in TCRdb shows in-frame clones only, minus some. Among about 51,000 clones listed, around four fifths were seen once. This CDR3 has 15 amino acids. V dropped 3 bases and J dropped 5 bases, with 16 bases sitting between them. Germline V CDR1 and CDR2: GTSNPN, SVGIG (reference sequence). This sample stems from a study of early stage breast cancer tumors. Study conclusions and caveats: Compared with adjacent normal breast tissue, tumors showed around 2.5-fold greater T cell density and higher clonality.

V gene TRBV30 combines with J gene TRBJ2-2; possible D gene TRBD2, 5 bases. The sequenced material came from blood. The receptor was derived from a person aged 40 to 49 with breast cancer. CDR3 DNA sequence: TGTGCCTGGAGCGGTCGCGAGGGCCGAACCGGGGAGCTGTTTTTT. Translating it yields CAWSGREGRTGELFF.